The 2 T cell receptor beta chains given below trace back to one sample, sequenced in a study of T cell responses to AZD1222 COVID-19 vaccine (dated by TCRdb to about 2021). The meaning of the sample's time point label: about 28 days (+/-7) after the second vaccine dose. Libraries were prepared through the immunoSEQ multiplex PCR assay. TCRdb re-hosts the immuneACCESS table, in-frame sequences only. Its copies lack some clones; in the studies checked, an unresolved V gene accounts for under half of them, and the cause for the rest is not known. This sample lists about 170,000 clones; around nine tenths were detected once. The ten largest account for around 1.1% of the sample. The source was peripheral blood, collected 28 days after the second AZD1222 dose. Receptors originate from an adult who received the AZD1222 COVID-19 vaccine.

V gene TRBV3-1 (or the pseudogene TRBV3-2) combines with J gene TRBJ1-4; D unclear. The CDR3 contains 15 residues. Trimming took 4 bases from V and 7 from J, leaving 16 bases between them. Germline assignment: CDR1 LGHDT and CDR2 YNNKEL (reference sequence). Here the CDR3 reads CASSPRGGRVEKLFF. CDR3 nucleotide sequence: TGTGCCAGCAGCCCCCGTGGCGGTCGCGTTGAAAAACTGTTTTTT.

The CDR3, as DNA: TGTGCCACCAGCCGGACTAGTCCCTACCTTGAGCAGTTCTTC. Its protein product is CATSRTSPYLEQFF. The V call is TRBV15, the J call TRBJ2-1, with 7 bases identical to TRBD2. The germline CDR1 and CDR2 sequences are LNHNV and YYDKDF (reference sequence). V dropped 5 bases and J dropped 9; count of bases not matched to a gene: 10. This CDR3 comprises 14 residues.